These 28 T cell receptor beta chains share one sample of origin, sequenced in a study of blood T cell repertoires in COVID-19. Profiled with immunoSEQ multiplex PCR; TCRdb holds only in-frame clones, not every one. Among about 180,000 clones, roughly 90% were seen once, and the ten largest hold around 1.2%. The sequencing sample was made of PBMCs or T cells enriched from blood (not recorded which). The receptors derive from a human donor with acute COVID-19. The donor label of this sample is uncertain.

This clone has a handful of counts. CDR3 nucleotides: TGTGCCAGCAGCCCCCGGGGGGGGGAGACCCAGTACTTC. This translates into CASSPRGGETQYF. The V gene is TRBV7-3, the J gene TRBJ2-5, with TRBD2 identical over 8 bases. V dropped 5 bases and J dropped 5; count of bases not matched to a gene: 4. The CDR3 runs to 13 residues. Germline CDR1 and CDR2: SGHTA and FQGTGA.

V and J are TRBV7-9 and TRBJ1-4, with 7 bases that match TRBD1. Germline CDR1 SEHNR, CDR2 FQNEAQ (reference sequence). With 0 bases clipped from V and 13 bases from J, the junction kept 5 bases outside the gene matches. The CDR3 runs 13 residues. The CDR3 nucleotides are TGTGCCAGCAGCTTAGCACAGGGGAACGGACTGTTTTTT. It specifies CASSLAQGNGLFF.

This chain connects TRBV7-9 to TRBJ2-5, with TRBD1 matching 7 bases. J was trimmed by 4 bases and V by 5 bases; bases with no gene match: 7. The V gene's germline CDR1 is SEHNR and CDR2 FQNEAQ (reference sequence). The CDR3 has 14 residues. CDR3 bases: TGTGCCAGCAGCCGAACCGACAGGGTAGAGACCCAGTACTTC. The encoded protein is CASSRTDRVETQYF.

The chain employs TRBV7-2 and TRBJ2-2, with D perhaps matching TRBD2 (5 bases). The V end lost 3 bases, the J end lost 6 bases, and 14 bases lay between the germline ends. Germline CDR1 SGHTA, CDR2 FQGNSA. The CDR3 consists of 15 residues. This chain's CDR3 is CASSLRADLAGELFF. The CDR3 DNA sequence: TGTGCCAGCAGCTTGAGGGCGGACCTAGCCGGGGAGCTGTTTTTT. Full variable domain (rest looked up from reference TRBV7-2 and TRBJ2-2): GAGVSQSPSNKVTEKGKDVELRCDPISGHTALYWYRQSLGQGLEFLIYFQGNSAPDKSGLPSDRFSAERTGGSVSTLTIQRTQQEDSAVYLCASSLRADLAGELFFGEGSRLTVL.

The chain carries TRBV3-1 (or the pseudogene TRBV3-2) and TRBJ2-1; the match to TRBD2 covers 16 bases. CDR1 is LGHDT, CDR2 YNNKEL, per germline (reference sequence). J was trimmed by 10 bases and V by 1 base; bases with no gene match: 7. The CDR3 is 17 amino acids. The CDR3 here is CASSQAGTSGGVSEQFF. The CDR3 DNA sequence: TGTGCCAGCAGCCAAGCCGGGACTAGCGGGGGGGTCTCAGAGCAGTTCTTC.

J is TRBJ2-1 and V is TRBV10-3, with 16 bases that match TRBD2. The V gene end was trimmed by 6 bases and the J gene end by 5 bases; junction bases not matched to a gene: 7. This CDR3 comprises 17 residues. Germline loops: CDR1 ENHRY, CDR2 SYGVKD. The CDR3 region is CAIRGTSGGASNNEQFF. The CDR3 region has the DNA TGTGCCATCAGAGGGACTAGCGGGGGGGCCAGTAACAATGAGCAGTTCTTC.

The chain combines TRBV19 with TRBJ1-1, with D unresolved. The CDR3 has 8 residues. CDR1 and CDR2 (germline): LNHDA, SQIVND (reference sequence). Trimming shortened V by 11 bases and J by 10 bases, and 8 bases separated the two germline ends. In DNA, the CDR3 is TGTGCCTACCGAGGAGCTTTCTTT. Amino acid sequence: CAYRGAFF.

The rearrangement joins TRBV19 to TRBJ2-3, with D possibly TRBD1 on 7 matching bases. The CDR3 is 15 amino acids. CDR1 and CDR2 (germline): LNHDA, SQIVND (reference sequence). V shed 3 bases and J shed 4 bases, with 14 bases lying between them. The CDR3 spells CASSIGQGGSDTQYF. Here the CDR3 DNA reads TGTGCCAGTAGTATTGGGCAGGGGGGTTCAGATACGCAGTATTTT.

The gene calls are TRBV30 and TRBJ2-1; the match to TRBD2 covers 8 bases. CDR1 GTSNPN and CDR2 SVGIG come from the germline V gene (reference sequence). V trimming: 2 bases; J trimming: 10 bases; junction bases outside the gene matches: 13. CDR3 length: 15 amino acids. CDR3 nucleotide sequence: TGTGCCTGGAGTAAATGGGGCGGGGGGCGGCTGGAGCAGTTCTTC. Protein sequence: CAWSKWGGGRLEQFF.

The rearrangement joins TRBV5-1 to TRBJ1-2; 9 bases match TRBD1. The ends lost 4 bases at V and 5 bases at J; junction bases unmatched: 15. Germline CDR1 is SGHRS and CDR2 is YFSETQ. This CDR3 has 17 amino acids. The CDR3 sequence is CASSRTGAREPPYGYTF. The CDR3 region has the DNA TGCGCCAGCAGCAGGACAGGGGCCAGGGAGCCCCCATATGGCTACACCTTC.

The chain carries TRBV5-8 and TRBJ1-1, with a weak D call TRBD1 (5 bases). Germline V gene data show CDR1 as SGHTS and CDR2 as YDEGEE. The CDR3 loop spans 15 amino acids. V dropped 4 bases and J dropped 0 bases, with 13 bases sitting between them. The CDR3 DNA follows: TGTGCCAGCAGCCCCAGACAGACAATGAACACTGAAGCTTTCTTT. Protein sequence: CASSPRQTMNTEAFF. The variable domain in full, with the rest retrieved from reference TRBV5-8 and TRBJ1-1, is EAGVTQSPTHLIKTRGQQATLRCSPISGHTSVYWYQQALGLGLQFLLWYDEGEERNRGNFPPRFSGRQFPNYSSELNVNALELEDSALYLCASSPRQTMNTEAFFGQGTRLTVV.

Here the CDR3 reads CASSTNRVSSYNEQFF. CDR3 nucleotide sequence: TGTGCCAGCTCCACCAACAGGGTGAGCTCCTACAATGAGCAGTTCTTC. This chain joins TRBV18 and TRBJ2-1, with D tentatively TRBD1 (6 bases). V was shortened by 6 bases and J by 0 bases, with 15 bases between the two germline ends. There are 16 residues in the CDR3. The germline V gene has CDR1 KGHSH and CDR2 LQKENI. The variable domain in full, completed from reference TRBV18 and TRBJ2-1, reads NAGVMQNPRHLVRRRGQEARLRCSPMKGHSHVYWYRQLPEEGLKFMVYLQKENIIDESGMPKERFSAEFPKEGPSILRIQQVVRGDSAAYFCASSTNRVSSYNEQFFGPGTRLTVL.

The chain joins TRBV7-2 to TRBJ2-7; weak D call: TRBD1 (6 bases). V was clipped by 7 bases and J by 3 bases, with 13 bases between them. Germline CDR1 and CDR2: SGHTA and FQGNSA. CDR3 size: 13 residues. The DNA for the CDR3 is TGTGCCAGCACCCCAGGGGAAGGCTACGAGCAGTACTTC. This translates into CASTPGEGYEQYF.

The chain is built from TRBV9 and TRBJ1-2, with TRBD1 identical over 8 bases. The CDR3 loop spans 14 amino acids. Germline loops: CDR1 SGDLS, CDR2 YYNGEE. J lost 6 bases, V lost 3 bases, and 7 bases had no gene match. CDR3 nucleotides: TGTGCCAGCAGCGCCGGACAGGGAGTAAATGGCTACACCTTC. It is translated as CASSAGQGVNGYTF.

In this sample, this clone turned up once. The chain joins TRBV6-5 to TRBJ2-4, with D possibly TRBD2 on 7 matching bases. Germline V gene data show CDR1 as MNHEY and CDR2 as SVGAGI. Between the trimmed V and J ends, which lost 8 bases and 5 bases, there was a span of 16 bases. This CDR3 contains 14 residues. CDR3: CASSRGGSENIQYF. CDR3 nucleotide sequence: TGTGCCAGCTCTAGGGGGGGGTCTGAAAACATTCAGTACTTC.

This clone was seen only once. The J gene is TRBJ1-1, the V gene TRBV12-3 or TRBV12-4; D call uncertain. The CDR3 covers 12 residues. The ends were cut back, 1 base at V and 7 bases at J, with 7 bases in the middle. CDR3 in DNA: TGTGCCAGCAGTTTAGATGTCAGTGAAGCTTTCTTT. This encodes CASSLDVSEAFF.

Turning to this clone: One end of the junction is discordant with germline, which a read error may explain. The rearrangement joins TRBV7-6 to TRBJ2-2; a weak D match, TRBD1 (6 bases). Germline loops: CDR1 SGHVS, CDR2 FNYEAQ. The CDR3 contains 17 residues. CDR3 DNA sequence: TGTGCCAGCAGTTTAGCCCAGGGGCAGGGGAACACCGGGGAGCTGTTTTTT. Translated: CASSLAQGQGNTGELFF.

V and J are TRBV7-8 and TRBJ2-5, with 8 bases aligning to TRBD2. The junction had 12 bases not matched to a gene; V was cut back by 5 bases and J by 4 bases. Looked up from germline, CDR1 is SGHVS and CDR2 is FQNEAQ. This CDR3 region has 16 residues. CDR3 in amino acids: CASSPRGAGASETQYF. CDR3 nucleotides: TGTGCCAGCAGCCCCAGGGGAGCGGGGGCGTCAGAGACCCAGTACTTC.

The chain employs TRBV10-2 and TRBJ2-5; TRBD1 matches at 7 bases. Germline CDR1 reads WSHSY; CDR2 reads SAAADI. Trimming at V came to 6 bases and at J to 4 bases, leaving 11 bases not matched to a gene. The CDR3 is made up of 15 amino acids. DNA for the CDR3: TGCGCCAGCAGAATTTCGACAGGGTTTGGAGAGACCCAGTACTTC. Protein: CASRISTGFGETQYF.

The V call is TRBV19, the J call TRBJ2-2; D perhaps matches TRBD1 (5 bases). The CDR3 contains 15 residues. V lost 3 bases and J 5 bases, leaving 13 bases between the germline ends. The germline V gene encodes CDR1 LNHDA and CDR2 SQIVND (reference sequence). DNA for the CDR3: TGTGCCAGTAGTATTTCCAGGGTTGTGACCGGGGAGCTGTTTTTT. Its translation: CASSISRVVTGELFF.

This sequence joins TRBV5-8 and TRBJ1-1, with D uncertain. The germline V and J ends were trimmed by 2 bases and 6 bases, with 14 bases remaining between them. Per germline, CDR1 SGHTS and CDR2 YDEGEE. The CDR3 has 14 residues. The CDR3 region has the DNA TGTGCCAGCAGCTTTGGGAGCCTCGGGGCTGAAGCTTTCTTT. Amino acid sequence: CASSFGSLGAEAFF.

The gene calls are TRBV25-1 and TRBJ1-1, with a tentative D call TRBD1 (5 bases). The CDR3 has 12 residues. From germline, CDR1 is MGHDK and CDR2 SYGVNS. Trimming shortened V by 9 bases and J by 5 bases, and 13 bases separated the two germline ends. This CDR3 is CASGVGTTEAFF. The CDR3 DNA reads TGTGCCAGTGGAGTAGGGACTACTGAAGCTTTCTTT.

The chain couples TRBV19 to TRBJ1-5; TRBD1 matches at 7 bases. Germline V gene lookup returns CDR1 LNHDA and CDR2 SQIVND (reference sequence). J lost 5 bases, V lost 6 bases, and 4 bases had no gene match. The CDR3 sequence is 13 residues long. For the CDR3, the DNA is TGTGCCAGTAGCCCCGACAGGGATCAGCCCCAGCATTTT. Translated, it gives CASSPDRDQPQHF.

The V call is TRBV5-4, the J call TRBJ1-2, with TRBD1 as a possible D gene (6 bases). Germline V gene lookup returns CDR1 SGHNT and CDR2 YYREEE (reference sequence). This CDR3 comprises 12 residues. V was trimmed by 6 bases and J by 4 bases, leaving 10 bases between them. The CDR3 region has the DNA TGTGCCAGCACCCTGGACAGCTATGGCTACACCTTC. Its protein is CASTLDSYGYTF.

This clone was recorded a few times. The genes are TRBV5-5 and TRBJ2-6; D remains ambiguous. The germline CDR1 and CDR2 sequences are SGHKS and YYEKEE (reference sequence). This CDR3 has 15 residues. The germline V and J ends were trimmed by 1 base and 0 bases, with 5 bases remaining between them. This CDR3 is CASSLPSSGANVLTF. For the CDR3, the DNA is TGTGCCAGCAGCTTGCCCAGCTCTGGGGCCAACGTCCTGACTTTC.

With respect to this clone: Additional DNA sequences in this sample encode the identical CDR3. DNA of the CDR3: TGTGCCATCAGTGAGATGGGACAGGGGAAATCGCTGGCCTATGGCTACACCTTC. Translation: CAISEMGQGKSLAYGYTF. The chain has TRBV10-3 and TRBJ1-2; the match to TRBD1 covers 10 bases. The ends lost 2 bases at V and 4 bases at J; junction bases unmatched: 13. This CDR3 has 18 residues. CDR1 is ENHRY and CDR2 is SYGVKD in the germline V gene.

CDR3 coding DNA: TGCGCCAGCAGCTTGCGGGTTTTAGCGGGGGGGCTGGCAGATACGCAGTATTTT. This codes for CASSLRVLAGGLADTQYF. The chain is built from TRBV5-1 and TRBJ2-3; 11 nucleotides match TRBD2. V shed 1 base and J 4 bases; nucleotides not matched to a gene: 11. The CDR3 is 18 residues long. The germline V gene has CDR1 SGHRS and CDR2 YFSETQ.

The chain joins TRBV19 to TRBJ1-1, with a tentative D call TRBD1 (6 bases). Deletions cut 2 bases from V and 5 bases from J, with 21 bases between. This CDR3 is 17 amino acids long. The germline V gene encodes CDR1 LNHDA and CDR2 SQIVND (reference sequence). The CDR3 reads CASSITLNTGLGTEAFF. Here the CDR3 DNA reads TGTGCCAGTAGTATAACCCTTAATACAGGGCTGGGGACTGAAGCTTTCTTT.